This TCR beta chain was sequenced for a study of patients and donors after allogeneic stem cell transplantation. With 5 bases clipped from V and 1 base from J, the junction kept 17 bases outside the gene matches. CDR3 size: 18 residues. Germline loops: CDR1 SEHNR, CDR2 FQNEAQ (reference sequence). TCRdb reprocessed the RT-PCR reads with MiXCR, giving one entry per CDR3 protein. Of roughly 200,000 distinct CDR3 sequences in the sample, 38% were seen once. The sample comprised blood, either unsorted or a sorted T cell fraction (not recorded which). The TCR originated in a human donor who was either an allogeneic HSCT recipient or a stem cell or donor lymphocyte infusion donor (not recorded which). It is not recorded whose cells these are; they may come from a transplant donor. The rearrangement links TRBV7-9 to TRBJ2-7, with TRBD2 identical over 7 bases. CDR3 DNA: TGTGCCAGCAGCGCAAAGAGGCTTCGGGGGGATTTTTCCTACGAGCAGTACTTC. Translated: CASSAKRLRGDFSYEQYF.